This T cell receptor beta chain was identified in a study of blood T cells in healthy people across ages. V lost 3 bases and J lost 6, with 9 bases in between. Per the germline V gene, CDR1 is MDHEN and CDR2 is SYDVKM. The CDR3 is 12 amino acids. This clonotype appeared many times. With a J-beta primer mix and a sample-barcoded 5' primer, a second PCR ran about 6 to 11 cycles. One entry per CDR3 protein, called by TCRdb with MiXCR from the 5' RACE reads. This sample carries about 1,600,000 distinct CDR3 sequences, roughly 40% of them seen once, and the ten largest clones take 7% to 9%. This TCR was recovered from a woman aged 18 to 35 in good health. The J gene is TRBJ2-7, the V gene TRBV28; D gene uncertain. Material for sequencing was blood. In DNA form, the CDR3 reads TGTGCCAGCAGTTTCGCACGGCGCGAGCAGTACTTC. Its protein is CASSFARREQYF.